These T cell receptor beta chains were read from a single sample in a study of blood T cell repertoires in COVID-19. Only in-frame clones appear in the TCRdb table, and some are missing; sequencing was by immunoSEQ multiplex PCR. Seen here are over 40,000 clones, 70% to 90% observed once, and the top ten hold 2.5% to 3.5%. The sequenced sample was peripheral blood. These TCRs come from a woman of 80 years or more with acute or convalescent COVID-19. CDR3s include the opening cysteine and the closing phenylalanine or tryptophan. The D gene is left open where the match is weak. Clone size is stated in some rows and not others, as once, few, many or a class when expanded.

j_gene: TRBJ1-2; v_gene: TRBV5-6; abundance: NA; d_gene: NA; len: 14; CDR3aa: CASSLEGGDYGYTF; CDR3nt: TGTGCCAGCAGCTTGGAAGGGGGGGACTATGGCTACACCTTC
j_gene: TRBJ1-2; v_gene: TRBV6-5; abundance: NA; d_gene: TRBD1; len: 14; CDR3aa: CASRGDRPNYGYTF; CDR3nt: TGTGCCAGCAGGGGGGACAGACCCAACTATGGCTACACCTTC
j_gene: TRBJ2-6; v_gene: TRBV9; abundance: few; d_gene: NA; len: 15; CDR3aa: CASSETGTGANVLTF; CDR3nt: TGTGCCAGCAGCGAAACAGGGACTGGGGCCAACGTCCTGACTTTC
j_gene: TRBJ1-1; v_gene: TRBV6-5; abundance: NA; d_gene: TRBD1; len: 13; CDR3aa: CASSDRGGTEAFF; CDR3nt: TGTGCCAGCAGCGACAGGGGGGGAACTGAAGCTTTCTTT
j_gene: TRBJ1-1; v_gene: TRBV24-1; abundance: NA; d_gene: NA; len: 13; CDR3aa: CAGDRFMNTEAFF; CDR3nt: TGTGCCGGCGACAGGTTCATGAACACTGAAGCTTTCTTT
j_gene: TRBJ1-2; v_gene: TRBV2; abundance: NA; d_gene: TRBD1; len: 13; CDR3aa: CASGLTGNYGYTF; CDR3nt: TGTGCCAGCGGGCTGACAGGGAACTATGGCTACACCTTC
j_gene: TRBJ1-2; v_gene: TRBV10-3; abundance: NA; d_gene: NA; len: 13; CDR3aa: CAISESVQGGYTF; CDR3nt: TGTGCCATCAGTGAGTCGGTGCAGGGGGGCTACACCTTC
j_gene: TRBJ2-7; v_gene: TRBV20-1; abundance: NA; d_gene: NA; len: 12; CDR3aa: CSASSLSEEQYF; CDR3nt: TGCAGTGCTAGTTCCCTCTCGGAGGAGCAGTACTTC
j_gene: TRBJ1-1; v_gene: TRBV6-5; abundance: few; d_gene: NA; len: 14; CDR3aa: CASSYSPTNTEAFF; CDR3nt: TGTGCCAGCAGTTACTCGCCGACTAACACTGAAGCTTTCTTT
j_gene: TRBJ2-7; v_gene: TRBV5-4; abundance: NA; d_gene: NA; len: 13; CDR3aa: CASSLSGTYEQYF; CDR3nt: TGTGCCAGCAGCTTGTCAGGAACTTACGAGCAGTACTTC
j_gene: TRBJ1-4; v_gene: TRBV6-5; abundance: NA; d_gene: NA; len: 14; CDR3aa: CASSYVRPNEKLFF; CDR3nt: TGTGCCAGCAGTTATGTCAGGCCTAATGAAAAACTGTTTTTT
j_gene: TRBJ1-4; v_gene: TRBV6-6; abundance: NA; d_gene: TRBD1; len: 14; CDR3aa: CASSYAGTGEKLFF; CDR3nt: TGTGCCAGCAGTTACGCCGGGACAGGTGAAAAACTGTTTTTT
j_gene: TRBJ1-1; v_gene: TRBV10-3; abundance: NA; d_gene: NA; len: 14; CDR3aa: CAIAEGVTNTEAFF; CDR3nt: TGTGCCATCGCAGAAGGGGTGACAAACACTGAAGCTTTCTTT
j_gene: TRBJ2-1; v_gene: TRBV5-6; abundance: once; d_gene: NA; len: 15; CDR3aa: CASSSPLVGLNEQFF; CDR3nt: TGTGCCAGCAGCTCCCCCCTAGTGGGTCTTAATGAGCAGTTCTTC
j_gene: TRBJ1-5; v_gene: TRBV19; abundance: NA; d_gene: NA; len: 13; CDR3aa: CASSEQVNQPQHF; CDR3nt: TGTGCCAGTAGTGAACAGGTAAATCAGCCCCAGCATTTT
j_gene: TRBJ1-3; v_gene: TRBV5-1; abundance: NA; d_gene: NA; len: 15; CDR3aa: CASSLGSGAGNTIYF; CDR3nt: TGCGCCAGCAGCCTGGGTTCGGGAGCTGGAAACACCATATATTTT
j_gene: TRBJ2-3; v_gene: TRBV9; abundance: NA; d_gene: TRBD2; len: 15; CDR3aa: CASSISGERTDTQYF; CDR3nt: TGTGCCAGCAGCATTAGCGGGGAACGCACAGATACGCAGTATTTT
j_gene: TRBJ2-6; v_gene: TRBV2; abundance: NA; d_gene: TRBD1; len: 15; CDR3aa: CASRPGGQGVNVLTF; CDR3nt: TGTGCCAGCAGACCCGGGGGACAGGGAGTCAACGTCCTGACTTTC
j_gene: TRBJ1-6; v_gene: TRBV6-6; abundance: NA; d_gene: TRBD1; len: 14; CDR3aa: CASSRTGEGSPLHF; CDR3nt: TGTGCCAGCAGCCGCACAGGGGAAGGATCACCCCTCCACTTT
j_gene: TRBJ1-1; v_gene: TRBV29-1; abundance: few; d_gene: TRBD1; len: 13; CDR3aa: CSVHRDRNTEAFF; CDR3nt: TGCAGCGTACACCGGGACAGGAACACTGAAGCTTTCTTT
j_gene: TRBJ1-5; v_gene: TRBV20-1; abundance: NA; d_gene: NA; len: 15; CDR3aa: CSASVENYSNQPQHF; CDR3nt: TGCAGTGCTAGTGTGGAGAATTATAGCAATCAGCCCCAGCATTTT
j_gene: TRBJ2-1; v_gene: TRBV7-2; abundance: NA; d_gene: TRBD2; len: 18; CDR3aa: CASSLAPTLAGVYNEQFF; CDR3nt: TGTGCCAGCAGCTTAGCGCCAACACTAGCGGGGGTCTACAATGAGCAGTTCTTC
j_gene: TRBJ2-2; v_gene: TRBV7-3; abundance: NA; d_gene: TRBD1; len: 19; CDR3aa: CAGSFDEILGQTNTGELFF; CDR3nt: TGTGCCGGCTCATTTGACGAGATTTTGGGACAGACGAACACCGGGGAGCTGTTTTTT
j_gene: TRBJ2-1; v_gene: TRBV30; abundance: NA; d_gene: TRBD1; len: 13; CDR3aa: CASHRTGDNEQFF; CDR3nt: TGTGCCTCACATCGGACAGGGGACAATGAGCAGTTCTTC
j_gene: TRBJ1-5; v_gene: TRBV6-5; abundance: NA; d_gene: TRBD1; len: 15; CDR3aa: CASRQDRGWNQPQHF; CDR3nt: TGTGCCAGCAGGCAGGACAGGGGATGGAATCAGCCCCAGCATTTT
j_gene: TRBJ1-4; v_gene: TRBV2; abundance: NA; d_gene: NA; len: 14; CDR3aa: CASSAGLRGEKLFF; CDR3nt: TGTGCCAGCAGTGCGGGACTGCGGGGTGAAAAACTGTTTTTT
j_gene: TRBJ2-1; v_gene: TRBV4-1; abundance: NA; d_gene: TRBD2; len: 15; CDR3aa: CASSQVGGGYNEQFF; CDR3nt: TGCGCCAGCAGCCAAGTCGGGGGGGGCTACAATGAGCAGTTCTTC
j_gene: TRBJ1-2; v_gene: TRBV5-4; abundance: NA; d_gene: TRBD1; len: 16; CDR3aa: CASSSGQGPLNYGYTF; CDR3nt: TGTGCCAGCAGCTCGGGACAGGGGCCGCTTAACTATGGCTACACCTTC
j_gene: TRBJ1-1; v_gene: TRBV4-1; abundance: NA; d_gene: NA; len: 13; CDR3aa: CASSQAGNTEAFF; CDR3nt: TGCGCCAGCAGCCAGGCAGGTAACACTGAAGCTTTCTTT
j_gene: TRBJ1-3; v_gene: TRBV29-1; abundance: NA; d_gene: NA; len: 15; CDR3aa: CSVEVRFFSGNTIYF; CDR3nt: TGCAGCGTTGAAGTGCGGTTCTTCTCTGGAAACACCATATATTTT
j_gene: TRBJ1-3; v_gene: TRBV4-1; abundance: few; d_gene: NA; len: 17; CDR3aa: CASSQDLYPSSGNTIYF; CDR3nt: TGCGCCAGCAGCCAAGACCTCTATCCCTCCTCTGGAAACACCATATATTTT
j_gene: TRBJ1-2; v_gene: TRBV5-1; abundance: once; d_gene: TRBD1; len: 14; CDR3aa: CASSPGQGSVGYTF; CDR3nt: TGCGCCAGCAGCCCTGGACAGGGGTCGGTTGGCTACACCTTC
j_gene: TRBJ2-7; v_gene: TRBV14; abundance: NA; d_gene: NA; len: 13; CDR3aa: CASSQDRGYEQYF; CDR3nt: TGTGCCAGCAGCCAAGATAGAGGGTACGAGCAGTACTTC
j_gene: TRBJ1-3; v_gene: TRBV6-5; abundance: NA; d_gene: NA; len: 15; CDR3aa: CASSYSTGAGNTIYF; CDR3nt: TGTGCCAGCAGTTACTCGACCGGGGCTGGAAACACCATATATTTT
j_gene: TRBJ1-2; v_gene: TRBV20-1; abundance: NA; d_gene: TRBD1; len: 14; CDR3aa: CSASRQGAGYGYTF; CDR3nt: TGCAGTGCTAGTCGTCAGGGGGCGGGCTATGGCTACACCTTC
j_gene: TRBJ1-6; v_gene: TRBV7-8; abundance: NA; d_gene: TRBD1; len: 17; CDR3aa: CASSRGTGGGYNSPLHF; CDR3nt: TGTGCCAGCAGCCGGGGGACAGGGGGCGGCTATAATTCACCCCTCCACTTT
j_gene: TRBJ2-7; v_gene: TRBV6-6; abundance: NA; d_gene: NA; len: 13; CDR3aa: CASSYATGHEQYF; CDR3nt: TGTGCCAGCAGTTACGCCACAGGACACGAGCAGTACTTC